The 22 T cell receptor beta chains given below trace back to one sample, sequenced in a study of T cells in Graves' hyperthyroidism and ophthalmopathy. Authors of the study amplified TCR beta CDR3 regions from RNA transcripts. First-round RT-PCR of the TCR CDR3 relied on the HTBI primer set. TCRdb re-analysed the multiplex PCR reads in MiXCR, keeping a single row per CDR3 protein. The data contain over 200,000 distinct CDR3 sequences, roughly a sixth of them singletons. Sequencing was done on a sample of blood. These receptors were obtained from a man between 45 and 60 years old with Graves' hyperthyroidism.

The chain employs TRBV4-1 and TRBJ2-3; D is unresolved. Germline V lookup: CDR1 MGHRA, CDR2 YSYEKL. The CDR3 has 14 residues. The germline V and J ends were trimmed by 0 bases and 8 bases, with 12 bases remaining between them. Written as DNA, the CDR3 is TGCGCCAGCAGCCAAGATAGTGTTCCACTTACGCAGTATTTT. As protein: CASSQDSVPLTQYF.

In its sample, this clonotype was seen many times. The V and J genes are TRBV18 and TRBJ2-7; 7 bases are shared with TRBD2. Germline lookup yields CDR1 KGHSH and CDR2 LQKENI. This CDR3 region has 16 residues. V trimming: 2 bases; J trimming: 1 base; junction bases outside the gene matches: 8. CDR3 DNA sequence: TGTGCCAGCTCACCATTTGGCGGGAGTATTTCCTACGAGCAGTACTTC. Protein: CASSPFGGSISYEQYF. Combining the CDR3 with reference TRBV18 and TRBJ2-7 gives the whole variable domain NAGVMQNPRHLVRRRGQEARLRCSPMKGHSHVYWYRQLPEEGLKFMVYLQKENIIDESGMPKERFSAEFPKEGPSILRIQQVVRGDSAAYFCASSPFGGSISYEQYFGPGTRLTVT.

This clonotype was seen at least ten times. CDR3 DNA sequence: TGCGCCAGCAGCTTCAACCCGGGACAGGGTTATAATGAGCAGTTCTTC. It encodes CASSFNPGQGYNEQFF. The J gene is TRBJ2-1, the V gene TRBV5-1, with 9 bases that match TRBD1. V dropped 2 bases and J dropped 7; count of bases not matched to a gene: 10. Looked up from germline, CDR1 is SGHRS and CDR2 is YFSETQ. The CDR3 spans 16 residues.

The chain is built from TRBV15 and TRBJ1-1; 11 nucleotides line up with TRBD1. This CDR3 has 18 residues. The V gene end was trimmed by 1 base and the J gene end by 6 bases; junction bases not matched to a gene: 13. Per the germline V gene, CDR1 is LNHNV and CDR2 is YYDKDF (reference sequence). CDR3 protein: CATSRVRTGGALKAEAFF. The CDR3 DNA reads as TGTGCCACCAGCAGAGTGAGGACAGGGGGCGCCTTAAAGGCTGAAGCTTTCTTT. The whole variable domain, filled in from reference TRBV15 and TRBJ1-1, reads DAMVIQNPRYQVTQFGKPVTLSCSQTLNHNVMYWYQQKSSQAPKLLFHYYDKDFNNEADTPDNFQSRRPNTSFCFLDIRSPGLGDTAMYLCATSRVRTGGALKAEAFFGQGTRLTVV.

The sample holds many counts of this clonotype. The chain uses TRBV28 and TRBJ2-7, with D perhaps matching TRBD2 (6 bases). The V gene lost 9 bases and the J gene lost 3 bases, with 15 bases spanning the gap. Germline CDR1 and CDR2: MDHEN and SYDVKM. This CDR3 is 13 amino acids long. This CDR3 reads CASHPTGVYEQYF. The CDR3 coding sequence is TGTGCCAGTCACCCCACGGGAGTCTACGAGCAGTACTTC.

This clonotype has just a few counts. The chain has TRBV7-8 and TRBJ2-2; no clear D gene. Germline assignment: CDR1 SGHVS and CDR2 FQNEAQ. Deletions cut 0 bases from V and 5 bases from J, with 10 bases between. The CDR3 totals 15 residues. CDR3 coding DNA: TGTGCCAGCAGCTTAGCCACCTTTTCTACCGGGGAGCTGTTTTTT. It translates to CASSLATFSTGELFF. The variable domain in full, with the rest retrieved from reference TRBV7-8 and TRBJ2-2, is GAGVSQSPRYKVAKRGQDVALRCDPISGHVSLFWYQQALGQGPEFLTYFQNEAQLDKSGLPSDRFFAERPEGSVSTLKIQRTQQEDSAVYLCASSLATFSTGELFFGEGSRLTVL.

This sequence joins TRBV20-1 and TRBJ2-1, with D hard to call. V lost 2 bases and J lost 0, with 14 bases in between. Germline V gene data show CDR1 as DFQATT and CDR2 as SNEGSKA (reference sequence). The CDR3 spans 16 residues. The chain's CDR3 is CSARPRSRISYNEQFF. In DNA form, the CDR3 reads TGCAGTGCTAGACCTAGATCTAGAATCTCCTACAATGAGCAGTTCTTC.

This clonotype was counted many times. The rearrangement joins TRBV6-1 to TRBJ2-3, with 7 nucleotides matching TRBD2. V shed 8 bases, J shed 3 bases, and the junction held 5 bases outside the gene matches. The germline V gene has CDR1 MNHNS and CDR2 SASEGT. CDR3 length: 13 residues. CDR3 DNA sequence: TGTGCCAGCGGGGGGGATCTGACAGATACGCAGTATTTT. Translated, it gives CASGGDLTDTQYF.

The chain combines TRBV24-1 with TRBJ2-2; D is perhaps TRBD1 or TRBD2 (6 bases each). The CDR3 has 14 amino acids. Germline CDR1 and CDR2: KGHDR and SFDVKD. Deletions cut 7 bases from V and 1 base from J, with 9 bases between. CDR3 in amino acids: CATRRGQNTGELFF. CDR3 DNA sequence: TGTGCCACCAGGCGGGGACAGAACACCGGGGAGCTGTTTTTT.

The CDR3 nucleotides are TGTGCCAGCTCACCAGGGGGCGCAGAGACCCAGTACTTC. The encoded protein is CASSPGGAETQYF. The chain carries TRBV18 and TRBJ2-5; weak D call: TRBD1 (6 bases). CDR1 and CDR2 (germline): KGHSH, LQKENI. The germline V and J ends were trimmed by 2 bases and 4 bases, with 8 bases remaining between them. This CDR3 is 13 amino acids long.

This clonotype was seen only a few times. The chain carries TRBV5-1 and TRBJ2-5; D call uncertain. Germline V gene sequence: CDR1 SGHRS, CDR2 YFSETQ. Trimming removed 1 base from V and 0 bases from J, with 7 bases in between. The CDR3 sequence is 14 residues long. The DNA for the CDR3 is TGCGCCAGCAGCTTGCACTTGTACCAAGAGACCCAGTACTTC. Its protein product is CASSLHLYQETQYF.

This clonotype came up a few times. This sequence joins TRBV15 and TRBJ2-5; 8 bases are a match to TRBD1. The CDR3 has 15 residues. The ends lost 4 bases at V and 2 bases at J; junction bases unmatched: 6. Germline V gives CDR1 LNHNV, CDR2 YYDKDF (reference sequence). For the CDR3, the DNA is TGTGCCACCAGCATTGGCAGGGGGCGGCAAGAGACCCAGTACTTC. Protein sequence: CATSIGRGRQETQYF.

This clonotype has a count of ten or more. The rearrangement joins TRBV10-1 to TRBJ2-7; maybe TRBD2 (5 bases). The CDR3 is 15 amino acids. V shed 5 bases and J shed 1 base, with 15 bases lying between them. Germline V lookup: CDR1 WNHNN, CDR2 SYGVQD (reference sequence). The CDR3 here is CASSRRPTLSYEQYF. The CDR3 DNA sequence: TGCGCCAGCAGTAGGAGGCCTACCCTATCCTACGAGCAGTACTTC.

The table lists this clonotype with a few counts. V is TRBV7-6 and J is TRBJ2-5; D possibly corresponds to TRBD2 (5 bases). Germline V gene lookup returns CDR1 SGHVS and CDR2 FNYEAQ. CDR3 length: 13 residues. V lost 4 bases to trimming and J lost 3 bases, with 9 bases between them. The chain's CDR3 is CASSSRAEETQYF. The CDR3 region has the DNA TGTGCCAGCAGCTCGCGGGCGGAAGAGACCCAGTACTTC.

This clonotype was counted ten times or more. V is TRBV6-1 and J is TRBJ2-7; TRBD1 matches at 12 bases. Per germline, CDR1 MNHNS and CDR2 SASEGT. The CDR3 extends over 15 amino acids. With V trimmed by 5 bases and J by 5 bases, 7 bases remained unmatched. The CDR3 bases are TGTGCCAGCAGTTCCGGGACAGGGGGCTTCCACGAGCAGTACTTC. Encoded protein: CASSSGTGGFHEQYF.

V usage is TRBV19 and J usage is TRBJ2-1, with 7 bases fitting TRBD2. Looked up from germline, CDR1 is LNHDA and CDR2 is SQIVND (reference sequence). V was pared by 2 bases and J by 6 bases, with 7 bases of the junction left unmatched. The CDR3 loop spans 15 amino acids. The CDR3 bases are TGTGCCAGTAGTATAAGTATCGGACTAGGCAATGAGCAGTTCTTC. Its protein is CASSISIGLGNEQFF. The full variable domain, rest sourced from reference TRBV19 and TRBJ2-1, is DGGITQSPKYLFRKEGQNVTLSCEQNLNHDAMYWYRQDPGQGLRLIYYSQIVNDFQKGDIAEGYSVSREKKESFPLTVTSAQKNPTAFYLCASSISIGLGNEQFFGPGTRLTVL.

CDR3 in amino acids: CASSPPSGRPTTYEQYF. The CDR3 bases are TGTGCCAGCAGCCCACCTAGCGGGAGGCCCACCACCTACGAGCAGTACTTC. V and J are TRBV7-9 and TRBJ2-7; TRBD2 matches at 11 bases. Germline V CDR1 and CDR2: SEHNR, FQNEAQ (reference sequence). The CDR3 runs 17 residues. The junction had 11 bases not matched to a gene; V was cut back by 5 bases and J by 2 bases.

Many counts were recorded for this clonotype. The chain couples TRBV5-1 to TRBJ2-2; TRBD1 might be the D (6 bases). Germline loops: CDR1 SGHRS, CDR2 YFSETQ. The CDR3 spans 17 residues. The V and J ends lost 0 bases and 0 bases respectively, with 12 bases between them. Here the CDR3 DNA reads TGCGCCAGCAGCTTGGCCCTGGACAGCGCGAACACCGGGGAGCTGTTTTTT. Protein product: CASSLALDSANTGELFF.

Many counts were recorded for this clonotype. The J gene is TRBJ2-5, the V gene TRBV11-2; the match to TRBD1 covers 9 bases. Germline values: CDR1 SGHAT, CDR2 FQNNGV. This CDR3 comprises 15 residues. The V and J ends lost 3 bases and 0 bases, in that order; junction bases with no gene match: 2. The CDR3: CASSFGTGNQETQYF. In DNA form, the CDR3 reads TGTGCCAGCAGCTTCGGGACAGGGAACCAAGAGACCCAGTACTTC.

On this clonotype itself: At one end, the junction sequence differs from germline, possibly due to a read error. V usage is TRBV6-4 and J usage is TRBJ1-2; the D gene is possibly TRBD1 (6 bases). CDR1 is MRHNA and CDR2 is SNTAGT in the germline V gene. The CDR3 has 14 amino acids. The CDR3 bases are TGTACCAGCAGTGAGACAGGAGAAAACTATGGCTACACCTTC. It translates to CTSSETGENYGYTF.

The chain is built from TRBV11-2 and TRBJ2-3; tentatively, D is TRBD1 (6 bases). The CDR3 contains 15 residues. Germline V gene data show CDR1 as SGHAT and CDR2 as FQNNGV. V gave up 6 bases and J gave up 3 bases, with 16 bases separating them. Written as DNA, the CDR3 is TGTGCCAGCAGTCTATCCCAGGGGATTACAGATACGCAGTATTTT. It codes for CASSLSQGITDTQYF. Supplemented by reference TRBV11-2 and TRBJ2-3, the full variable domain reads EAGVAQSPRYKIIEKRQSVAFWCNPISGHATLYWYQQILGQGPKLLIQFQNNGVVDDSQLPKDRFSAERLKGVDSTLKIQPAKLEDSAVYLCASSLSQGITDTQYFGPGTRLTVL.

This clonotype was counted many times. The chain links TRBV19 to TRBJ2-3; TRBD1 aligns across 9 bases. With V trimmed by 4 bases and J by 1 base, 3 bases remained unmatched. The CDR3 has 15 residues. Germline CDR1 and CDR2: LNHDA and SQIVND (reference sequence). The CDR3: CASSTGQGGTDTQYF. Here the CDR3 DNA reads TGTGCCAGTAGTACGGGACAGGGAGGCACAGATACGCAGTATTTT.